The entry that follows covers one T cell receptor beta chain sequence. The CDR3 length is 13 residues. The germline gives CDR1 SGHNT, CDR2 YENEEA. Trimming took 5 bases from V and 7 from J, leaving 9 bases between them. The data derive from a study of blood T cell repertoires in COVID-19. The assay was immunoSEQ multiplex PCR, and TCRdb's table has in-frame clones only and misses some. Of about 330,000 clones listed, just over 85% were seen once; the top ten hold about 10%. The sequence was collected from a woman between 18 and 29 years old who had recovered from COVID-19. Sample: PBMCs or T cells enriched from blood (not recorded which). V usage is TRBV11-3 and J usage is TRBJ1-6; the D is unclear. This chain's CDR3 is CASSPDGNSPLHF. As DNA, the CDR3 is TGTGCCAGCAGCCCCGACGGGAATTCACCCCTCCACTTT.